These 26 T cell receptor beta chains share one sample of origin, sequenced in a study of cytomegalovirus exposure and HLA in healthy donors. Generated by immunoSEQ multiplex PCR, the TCRdb table keeps only in-frame clones and is missing some. The sample has 130,000 to 150,000 clones, 80% to 95% seen once. The sequencing sample was made of PBMCs. These receptors came from a man aged 18 to 30 in good health and CMV-seronegative.

This sequence joins TRBV6-5 and TRBJ2-5; possible D gene TRBD2, 7 bases. The V gene's germline CDR1 is MNHEY and CDR2 SVGAGI. There are 16 residues in the CDR3. The V end lost 0 bases, the J end lost 1 base, and 12 bases lay between the germline ends. The DNA for the CDR3 is TGTGCCAGCAGTTACTCCCGGGGGGCTTCCCAAGAGACCCAGTACTTC. Its protein is CASSYSRGASQETQYF.

This clone was detected only once. This chain uses TRBV11-2 with TRBJ1-1; 10 bases are a match to TRBD1. J lost 5 bases, V lost 3 bases, and 6 bases had no gene match. Per germline, CDR1 SGHAT and CDR2 FQNNGV. CDR3 length equals 15 residues. CDR3 protein: CASSFGQGVWTEAFF. For the CDR3, the DNA is TGTGCCAGCAGCTTCGGACAGGGGGTATGGACTGAAGCTTTCTTT. The complete variable domain, with remaining parts taken from reference TRBV11-2 and TRBJ1-1, reads EAGVAQSPRYKIIEKRQSVAFWCNPISGHATLYWYQQILGQGPKLLIQFQNNGVVDDSQLPKDRFSAERLKGVDSTLKIQPAKLEDSAVYLCASSFGQGVWTEAFFGQGTRLTVV.

The CDR3: CASSQVAGTSYEQYF. In nucleotides, the CDR3 is TGTGCCAGCAGCCAAGTAGCAGGGACTAGCTACGAGCAGTACTTC. The genes are TRBV4-2 and TRBJ2-7; 8 bases align to TRBD2. V dropped 1 base and J dropped 3; count of bases not matched to a gene: 5. Looked up from germline, CDR1 is LGHNA and CDR2 is YNFKEQ. The CDR3 spans 15 residues.

The chain carries TRBV9 and TRBJ2-5; no clear D. Germline CDR1 and CDR2: SGDLS and YYNGEE. Trimming shortened V by 0 bases and J by 3 bases, and 9 bases separated the two germline ends. The CDR3 has 14 amino acids. For the CDR3, the DNA is TGTGCCAGCAGCGTAGGCGGCTCGGAAGAGACCCAGTACTTC. Translating gives CASSVGGSEETQYF.

The chain carries TRBV5-1 and TRBJ2-7, with 8 bases fitting TRBD1. Germline assignment: CDR1 SGHRS and CDR2 YFSETQ. This CDR3 comprises 14 residues. The ends lost 0 bases at V and 6 bases at J; junction bases unmatched: 5. The CDR3 sequence is CASSLGQGLFEQYF. CDR3 coding DNA: TGCGCCAGCAGCTTGGGACAGGGGCTTTTCGAGCAGTACTTC.

The chain joins TRBV7-2 to TRBJ2-5; unclear D gene. V dropped 2 bases and J dropped 1 base, with 11 bases sitting between them. CDR1 is SGHTA, CDR2 FQGNSA, per germline. The CDR3 totals 15 residues. The CDR3 bases are TGTGCCAGCAGCTTAACTTACCTGTCCCAAGAGACCCAGTACTTC. Amino acid sequence: CASSLTYLSQETQYF.

Here the CDR3 reads CASSPRAGKSNQPQHF. The CDR3 bases are TGTGCCAGCTCACCCAGAGCAGGGAAAAGCAATCAGCCCCAGCATTTT. This chain joins TRBV18 and TRBJ1-5; the D gene is possibly TRBD1 (5 bases). The CDR3 length is 16 residues. Per the germline V gene, CDR1 is KGHSH and CDR2 is LQKENI. Trimming pared 3 bases from V and 1 base from J, leaving 13 bases between.

The chain couples TRBV5-1 to TRBJ2-1, with D possibly matching TRBD1 (6 bases). The germline CDR1 and CDR2 sequences are SGHRS and YFSETQ. V lost 4 bases to trimming and J lost 9 bases, with 11 bases between them. The CDR3 has 12 amino acids. The CDR3 is CASSQGTTEQFF. In nucleotides, the CDR3 is TGCGCCAGCAGCCAGGGGACGACTGAGCAGTTCTTC.

The V call is TRBV7-9, the J call TRBJ2-7, with 7 bases that match TRBD2. J lost 3 bases, V lost 2 bases, and 4 bases had no gene match. CDR3 length: 14 amino acids. Germline assignment: CDR1 SEHNR and CDR2 FQNEAQ (reference sequence). The CDR3 loop is CASSLWGGDYEQYF. The CDR3 DNA reads TGTGCCAGCAGCTTATGGGGAGGGGACTACGAGCAGTACTTC. Looking up the rest from reference TRBV7-9 and TRBJ2-7 gives the full variable domain: DTGVSQNPRHKITKRGQNVTFRCDPISEHNRLYWYRQTLGQGPEFLTYFQNEAQLEKSRLLSDRFSAERPKGSFSTLEIQRTEQGDSAMYLCASSLWGGDYEQYFGPGTRLTVT.

This chain uses TRBV15 with TRBJ1-1; D is uncertain. V shed 2 bases and J shed 5 bases, with 9 bases lying between them. Germline V gene lookup returns CDR1 LNHNV and CDR2 YYDKDF (reference sequence). The length of the CDR3 is 13 residues. DNA for the CDR3: TGTGCCACCAGCAGACAATCGAGGACTGAAGCTTTCTTT. Its protein is CATSRQSRTEAFF.

The V call is TRBV9, the J call TRBJ2-4; D is unresolved. The CDR3 consists of 12 residues. The germline V gene has CDR1 SGDLS and CDR2 YYNGEE. The V and J ends lost 3 bases and 6 bases respectively, with 7 bases between them. In DNA form, the CDR3 reads TGTGCCAGCAGCGCTCCAGGAAACATTCAGTACTTC. This gives the protein CASSAPGNIQYF.

The J gene is TRBJ2-5, the V gene TRBV18; possible D gene TRBD2, 6 bases. V lost 5 bases, J lost 0 bases, and 10 bases lay in between. Looked up from germline, CDR1 is KGHSH and CDR2 is LQKENI. The length of the CDR3 is 14 residues. CDR3 nucleotides: TGTGCCAGCTCATCGGGACTCCACCAAGAGACCCAGTACTTC. This gives the protein CASSSGLHQETQYF.

This rearrangement joins TRBV27 to TRBJ2-5, with TRBD2 matching over 14 bases. The CDR3 totals 16 residues. The V segment lost 5 bases and the J segment 5 bases; nucleotides outside the gene matches: 7. Germline values: CDR1 MNHEY, CDR2 SMNVEV (reference sequence). This chain's CDR3 is CASSPTSGRADETQYF. The CDR3 DNA reads as TGTGCCAGCAGTCCGACTAGCGGGAGGGCCGATGAGACCCAGTACTTC.

The rearrangement uses TRBV27 and TRBJ1-2, with TRBD1 as a possible D gene (5 bases). CDR3 size: 13 residues. Germline V gene sequence: CDR1 MNHEY, CDR2 SMNVEV (reference sequence). Trimming took off 6 bases at V and 2 bases at J, with 10 bases between the two ends. CDR3 in DNA: TGTGCCAGCAGCCCCGGGGGGAACTATGGCTACACCTTC. This encodes CASSPGGNYGYTF.

This chain's CDR3 is CASSIRDSYSPLHF. CDR3 DNA sequence: TGTGCCAGTAGTATACGGGACAGTTATTCACCCCTCCACTTT. This sequence joins TRBV19 and TRBJ1-6; 7 positions agree with TRBD1. This CDR3 has 14 residues. The germline V gene has CDR1 LNHDA and CDR2 SQIVND (reference sequence). V trimming: 2 bases; J trimming: 8 bases; junction bases outside the gene matches: 3.

The chain recombines TRBV9 with TRBJ2-7; D ambiguous. Per germline, CDR1 SGDLS and CDR2 YYNGEE. V was shortened by 0 bases and J by 2 bases, with 9 bases between the two germline ends. The CDR3 consists of 14 residues. The CDR3: CASSVGGETYEQYF. For the CDR3, the DNA is TGTGCCAGCAGCGTAGGCGGAGAAACCTACGAGCAGTACTTC.

The sample holds a few counts of this clone. The chain is built from TRBV5-1 and TRBJ2-2; a possible D gene is TRBD1 (6 bases). V shed 4 bases and J shed 3 bases, with 16 bases lying between them. The CDR3 contains 16 residues. CDR1 SGHRS and CDR2 YFSETQ come from the germline V gene. The DNA of the CDR3 is TGCGCCAGCAGCCTAACAGGGTCGGTGGACACCGGGGAGCTGTTTTTT. Translated: CASSLTGSVDTGELFF.

This chain uses TRBV14 with TRBJ2-7; D may be TRBD1 (5 bases). This CDR3 comprises 13 residues. CDR1 and CDR2 (germline): SGHDN, FVKESK. Trimming removed 1 base from V and 3 bases from J, with 7 bases in between. The CDR3 here is CASSQGQNYEQYV. CDR3 coding DNA: TGTGCCAGCAGCCAAGGACAGAACTACGAGCAGTACGTC.

The genes are TRBV7-8 and TRBJ1-4; possible D gene TRBD1, 6 bases. Germline CDR1 SGHVS, CDR2 FQNEAQ. V shed 4 bases and J shed 4 bases, with 16 bases lying between them. This CDR3 region has 16 residues. DNA for the CDR3: TGTGCCAGCAGCTCTACCCAAGGGGGTTATAATGAAAAACTGTTTTTT. It is translated as CASSSTQGGYNEKLFF.

V and J are TRBV27 and TRBJ2-1; 11 nucleotides agree with TRBD2. Unmatched junction bases numbered 3, after V lost 0 bases and J lost 2 bases. CDR1 is MNHEY, CDR2 SMNVEV, per germline (reference sequence). The CDR3 spans 17 residues. Here the CDR3 DNA reads TGTGCCAGCAGTTTATCTGTAGCGGGAGGGCCCTACAATGAGCAGTTCTTC. Amino acid sequence: CASSLSVAGGPYNEQFF.

The V gene is TRBV2, the J gene TRBJ2-5; tentative D call: TRBD2 (5 bases). This CDR3 contains 17 residues. The V and J ends lost 7 bases and 8 bases respectively, with 29 bases between them. In germline, CDR1 is SNHLY, CDR2 FYNNEI. CDR3 region: CASTSETSRTGFETQYF. DNA for the CDR3: TGTGCCAGCACCTCCGAGACCTCTAGGACTGGTTTCGAAACCCAGTACTTC.

The J gene is TRBJ2-7, the V gene TRBV10-3, with 9 bases lining up with TRBD1. In germline, CDR1 is ENHRY, CDR2 SYGVKD. Trimming removed 4 bases from V and 6 bases from J; junction bases left unmatched: 13. The CDR3 spans 16 residues. The CDR3 nucleotides read TGTGCCATCAGTGGCGGACAGGGGAAAAGTTCGGGCGAGCAGTACTTC. This sequence encodes CAISGGQGKSSGEQYF.

The rearrangement joins TRBV5-1 to TRBJ2-1; TRBD2 is a possible D gene (5 bases). Trimming took 4 bases from V and 4 from J, leaving 9 bases between them. CDR3 length equals 13 residues. Germline V CDR1 and CDR2: SGHRS, YFSETQ. The CDR3 bases are TGCGCCAGCAGCCTAGCACGTTACAATGAGCAGTTCTTC. As protein: CASSLARYNEQFF.

The gene calls are TRBV7-9 and TRBJ2-1; 8 positions agree with TRBD2. The CDR3 consists of 17 residues. V was clipped by 5 bases and J by 2 bases; unmatched bases: 11. CDR1 and CDR2 (germline): SEHNR, FQNEAQ (reference sequence). CDR3 region: CASSPMPGGVTYNEQFF. For the CDR3, the DNA is TGTGCCAGCAGCCCCATGCCCGGGGGGGTTACCTACAATGAGCAGTTCTTC.

The CDR3 DNA is TGCGCCAGCAGTGACCGGGACAGGGGTGTCACCGGGGAGCTGTTTTTT. Translated, it gives CASSDRDRGVTGELFF. The chain carries TRBV10-1 and TRBJ2-2; TRBD1 agrees at 10 bases. V shed 3 bases and J 4 bases; nucleotides not matched to a gene: 5. Germline CDR1 WNHNN, CDR2 SYGVQD (reference sequence). This CDR3 has 16 residues.

J is TRBJ2-3 and V is TRBV5-1, with 10 bases matching TRBD2. J was trimmed by 1 base and V by 2 bases; bases with no gene match: 7. The CDR3 runs to 17 residues. Germline-derived CDR1 and CDR2 are SGHRS and YFSETQ. CDR3 protein: CASSLPPSGGGTDTQYF. The DNA for the CDR3 is TGCGCCAGCAGCTTACCCCCTAGCGGGGGAGGCACAGATACGCAGTATTTT.